The 21 T cell receptor beta chains presented below share a single source sample, sequenced in a study of radiotherapy plus CTLA-4 blockade in lung cancer. Measured with immunoSEQ multiplex PCR; TCRdb has only the in-frame clones, and not every one. The sample contains 30,000 to 35,000 clones, approximately 78% of which appear only once. Sequences were derived from peripheral blood, sampled from a patient treated with radiotherapy plus ipilimumab. These receptors all stem from a human donor with non-small cell lung cancer that progressed on radiotherapy plus ipilimumab.

This clone was counted only a few times. The genes are TRBV4-2 and TRBJ2-5, with TRBD1 matching 10 bases. The CDR3 sequence is 16 residues long. The V segment lost 0 bases and the J segment 5 bases; nucleotides outside the gene matches: 6. Germline V lookup: CDR1 LGHNA, CDR2 YNFKEQ. The CDR3 sequence is CASSQETGGAGETQYF. The CDR3 bases are TGTGCCAGCAGCCAAGAGACAGGGGGCGCAGGGGAGACCCAGTACTTC.

This chain connects TRBV18 to TRBJ2-7, with TRBD2 identical over 11 bases. V was clipped by 3 bases and J by 7 bases; unmatched bases: 5. Germline loops: CDR1 KGHSH, CDR2 LQKENI. The CDR3 is 14 residues long. The CDR3 DNA is TGTGCCAGCTCACCCCTAGCGGGGGGTGGGGAGCAGTACTTC. As protein: CASSPLAGGGEQYF.

The gene calls are TRBV27 and TRBJ1-2, with 7 bases matching TRBD1. CDR1 and CDR2 from the germline V gene are MNHEY and SMNVEV (reference sequence). V dropped 6 bases and J dropped 0; count of bases not matched to a gene: 10. The CDR3 length is 16 residues. The CDR3 bases are TGTGCCAGCAGCCGGGACAGAGGCCTAGCTAACTATGGCTACACCTTC. Protein sequence: CASSRDRGLANYGYTF.

This chain joins TRBV11-2 and TRBJ2-3; a possible D gene is TRBD1 (6 bases). Germline-derived CDR1 and CDR2 are SGHAT and FQNNGV. The ends were cut back, 6 bases at V and 2 bases at J, with 15 bases in the middle. The CDR3 is 15 residues long. CDR3: CASSQTGYNTDTQYF. CDR3 bases: TGTGCCAGCAGTCAAACAGGGTACAACACAGATACGCAGTATTTT. The full variable domain, in which reference TRBV11-2 and TRBJ2-3 provide the parts outside the CDR3, is EAGVAQSPRYKIIEKRQSVAFWCNPISGHATLYWYQQILGQGPKLLIQFQNNGVVDDSQLPKDRFSAERLKGVDSTLKIQPAKLEDSAVYLCASSQTGYNTDTQYFGPGTRLTVL.

Here the CDR3 reads CASSYSPTGNTEAFF. CDR3 DNA sequence: TGTGCCAGCAGTTACTCCCCGACAGGGAACACTGAAGCTTTCTTT. This chain joins TRBV6-5 and TRBJ1-1, with a possible D match to TRBD1 (6 bases). The CDR3 length is 15 residues. Trimming pared 0 bases from V and 1 base from J, leaving 9 bases between. CDR1 is MNHEY, CDR2 SVGAGI, per germline.

The CDR3 region is CASSQEGQGSPPLHF. In DNA form, the CDR3 reads TGCGCCAGCAGCCAAGAGGGACAGGGGTCACCACCCCTCCACTTT. The chain uses TRBV4-1 and TRBJ1-6; 10 positions agree with TRBD1. V shed 0 bases and J 11 bases; nucleotides not matched to a gene: 4. Germline assignment: CDR1 MGHRA and CDR2 YSYEKL. CDR3 size: 15 residues.

The J gene is TRBJ1-1, the V gene TRBV5-1; 7 bases are a match to TRBD1. This CDR3 has 14 residues. With V trimmed by 4 bases and J by 4 bases, 7 bases remained unmatched. Germline CDR1 reads SGHRS; CDR2 reads YFSETQ. Here the CDR3 reads CASSNGQVRTEAFF. As DNA, the CDR3 is TGCGCCAGCAGCAATGGACAGGTTCGCACTGAAGCTTTCTTT.

This sequence joins TRBV6-1 and TRBJ1-2; D gene ambiguous. Germline assignment: CDR1 MNHNS and CDR2 SASEGT. This CDR3 is built from 14 residues. V gave up 2 bases and J gave up 0 bases, with 7 bases separating them. In nucleotides, the CDR3 is TGTGCCAGCAGTGAAAGCCGCGCTAACTATGGCTACACCTTC. This codes for CASSESRANYGYTF.

This clone turned up a few times. The chain joins TRBV6-5 to TRBJ1-2; D may be TRBD1 (5 bases). Trimming cost V 6 bases and J 4 bases, with 18 bases left between them. CDR3 length: 15 amino acids. The germline V gene encodes CDR1 MNHEY and CDR2 SVGAGI. The CDR3 region is CASSPGPLALYGYTF. The DNA for the CDR3 is TGTGCCAGCAGCCCGGGACCCCTAGCGCTCTATGGCTACACCTTC.

The genes are TRBV5-4 and TRBJ1-1; perhaps TRBD1 as D (5 bases). CDR3 length: 15 amino acids. V was trimmed by 5 bases and J by 2 bases, leaving 16 bases between them. The germline CDR1 and CDR2 sequences are SGHNT and YYREEE (reference sequence). The CDR3 nucleotides read TGTGCCAGCAGTTCCGCGGGACCGAGCAACACTGAAGCTTTCTTT. This gives the protein CASSSAGPSNTEAFF.

The chain is built from TRBV5-1 and TRBJ2-1; TRBD1 aligns across 9 bases. The V and J ends lost 5 bases and 8 bases, in that order; junction bases with no gene match: 14. CDR1 is SGHRS and CDR2 is YFSETQ in the germline V gene. CDR3 length equals 16 residues. DNA for the CDR3: TGCGCCAGCAGTTTTAGACTCGGGACAGGGTACGATGAGCAGTTCTTC. Protein: CASSFRLGTGYDEQFF.

The CDR3: CATSRDNRGAGEGSTEAFF. The CDR3 DNA reads TGTGCCACCAGCAGAGATAACAGGGGGGCAGGCGAAGGGAGCACTGAAGCTTTCTTT. This chain connects TRBV15 to TRBJ1-1, with 8 nucleotides matching TRBD1. The germline CDR1 and CDR2 sequences are LNHNV and YYDKDF (reference sequence). There are 19 residues in the CDR3. V lost 0 bases, J lost 4 bases, and 16 bases stayed unmatched.

V usage is TRBV6-6 and J usage is TRBJ1-6; 8 nucleotides align to TRBD1. Germline V gives CDR1 MNHNY, CDR2 SVGAGI (reference sequence). There are 14 residues in the CDR3. V lost 6 bases and J lost 6; bases outside the gene matches: 4. CDR3 loop: CASRDRDTNSPLHF. The CDR3 DNA reads TGTGCCAGCAGGGACAGGGACACTAATTCACCCCTCCACTTT.

The chain's CDR3 is CASNLGGQRQETQYF. The CDR3 nucleotides are TGCGCCAGCAACTTAGGTGGACAGCGTCAAGAGACCCAGTACTTC. The V and J genes are TRBV5-1 and TRBJ2-5; the D gene is possibly TRBD1 (6 bases). V dropped 6 bases and J dropped 2 bases, with 17 bases sitting between them. Germline CDR1 SGHRS, CDR2 YFSETQ. This CDR3 spans 15 amino acids.

The chain links TRBV7-3 to TRBJ2-1; possibly TRBD2 for D (5 bases). This CDR3 is built from 15 residues. The V and J ends lost 2 bases and 7 bases respectively, with 15 bases between them. The V gene's germline CDR1 is SGHTA and CDR2 FQGTGA. CDR3 residues: CASSLSASSGNEQFF. DNA of the CDR3: TGTGCCAGCAGCTTATCCGCCAGCTCGGGGAATGAGCAGTTCTTC.

This clone appeared a few times. The V gene is TRBV6-4, the J gene TRBJ2-3; TRBD2 aligns across 7 bases. J lost 1 base, V lost 0 bases, and 1 base had no gene match. This CDR3 has 15 amino acids. Germline-derived CDR1 and CDR2 are MRHNA and SNTAGT. CDR3 protein: CASSDSSGGTDTQYF. CDR3 DNA sequence: TGTGCCAGCAGTGACTCGAGCGGGGGCACAGATACGCAGTATTTT.

This chain links TRBV10-3 with TRBJ1-3; 7 bases align to TRBD1. J lost 4 bases, V lost 6 bases, and 3 bases had no gene match. Germline CDR1 is ENHRY and CDR2 is SYGVKD. The CDR3 is made up of 13 amino acids. The CDR3 DNA is TGTGCCATCAGCGACAGGGCCGGAAACACCATATATTTT. This gives the protein CAISDRAGNTIYF.

The chain has TRBV7-2 and TRBJ2-3; 16 bases align to TRBD2. Germline V gives CDR1 SGHTA, CDR2 FQGNSA. Trimming cost V 1 base and J 6 bases; bases outside gene matches: 7. The CDR3 has 18 residues. DNA for the CDR3: TGTGCCAGCAGCTTAGTGGGGACTAGCGGGGGGGAGTCTGATACGCAGTATTTT. Amino acids: CASSLVGTSGGESDTQYF.

The chain couples TRBV18 to TRBJ1-4, with unresolved D. Germline loops: CDR1 KGHSH, CDR2 LQKENI. The CDR3 sequence is 15 residues long. Trimming removed 6 bases at V and 1 base at J, with 12 bases between. The CDR3 loop is CASSTGLQTNEKLFF. DNA for the CDR3: TGTGCCAGCTCGACCGGACTGCAAACTAATGAAAAACTGTTTTTT. Supplemented by reference TRBV18 and TRBJ1-4, the full variable domain reads NAGVMQNPRHLVRRRGQEARLRCSPMKGHSHVYWYRQLPEEGLKFMVYLQKENIIDESGMPKERFSAEFPKEGPSILRIQQVVRGDSAAYFCASSTGLQTNEKLFFGSGTQLSVL.

The chain links TRBV7-6 to TRBJ2-3, with 7 bases lining up with TRBD2. The CDR3 contains 17 residues. V shed 1 base and J 2 bases; nucleotides not matched to a gene: 9. Germline V CDR1 and CDR2: SGHVS, FNYEAQ. In DNA form, the CDR3 reads TGTGCCAGCAGCTTAGGGGTCGGGGCGGGGGACACAGATACGCAGTATTTT. Its translation: CASSLGVGAGDTDTQYF. The whole variable domain, remainder taken from reference TRBV7-6 and TRBJ2-3, is GAGVSQSPRYKVTKRGQDVALRCDPISGHVSLYWYRQALGQGPEFLTYFNYEAQQDKSGLPNDRFSAERPEGSISTLTIQRTEQRDSAMYRCASSLGVGAGDTDTQYFGPGTRLTVL.

The CDR3 protein is CASSRSIGGSYGYTF. The DNA of the CDR3 is TGTGCCAGCAGCCGCAGTATAGGGGGCAGCTATGGCTACACCTTC. The V call is TRBV6-6, the J call TRBJ1-2; 7 nucleotides match TRBD1. This CDR3 comprises 15 residues. Germline values: CDR1 MNHNY, CDR2 SVGAGI (reference sequence). J gave up 4 bases and V 6 bases, and 11 bases lay outside the gene matches.